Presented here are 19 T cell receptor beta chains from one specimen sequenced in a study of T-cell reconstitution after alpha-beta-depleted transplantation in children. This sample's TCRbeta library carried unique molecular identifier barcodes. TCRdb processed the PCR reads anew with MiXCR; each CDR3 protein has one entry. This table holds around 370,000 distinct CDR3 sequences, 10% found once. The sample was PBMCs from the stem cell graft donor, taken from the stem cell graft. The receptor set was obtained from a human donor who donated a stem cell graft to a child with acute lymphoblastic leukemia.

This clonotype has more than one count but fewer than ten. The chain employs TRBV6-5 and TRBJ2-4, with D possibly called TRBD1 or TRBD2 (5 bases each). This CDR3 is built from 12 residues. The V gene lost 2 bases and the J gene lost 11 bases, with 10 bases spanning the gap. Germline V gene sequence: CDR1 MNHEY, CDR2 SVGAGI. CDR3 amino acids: CASSYRGPVQYF. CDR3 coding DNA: TGTGCCAGCAGTTACCGGGGCCCAGTTCAGTACTTC.

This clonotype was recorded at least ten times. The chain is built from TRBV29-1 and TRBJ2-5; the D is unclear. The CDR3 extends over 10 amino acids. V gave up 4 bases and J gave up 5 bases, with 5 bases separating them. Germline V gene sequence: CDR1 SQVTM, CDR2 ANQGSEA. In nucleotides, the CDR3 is TGCAGCGTTGGCAAGGAGACCCAGTACTTC. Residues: CSVGKETQYF.

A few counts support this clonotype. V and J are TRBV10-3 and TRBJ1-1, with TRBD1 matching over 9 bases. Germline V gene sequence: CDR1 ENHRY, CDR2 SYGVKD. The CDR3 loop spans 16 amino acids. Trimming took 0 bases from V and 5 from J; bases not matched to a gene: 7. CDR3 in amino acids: CAISESGTGTPTEAFF. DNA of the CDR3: TGTGCCATCAGTGAGTCCGGGACAGGGACCCCGACTGAAGCTTTCTTT.

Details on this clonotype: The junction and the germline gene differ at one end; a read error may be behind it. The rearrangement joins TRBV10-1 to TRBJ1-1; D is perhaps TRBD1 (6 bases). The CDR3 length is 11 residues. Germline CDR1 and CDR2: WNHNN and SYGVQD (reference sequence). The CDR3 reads CASSGSDRTLF. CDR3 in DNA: TGCGCCAGCAGTGGATCAGACAGGACGCTATTT.

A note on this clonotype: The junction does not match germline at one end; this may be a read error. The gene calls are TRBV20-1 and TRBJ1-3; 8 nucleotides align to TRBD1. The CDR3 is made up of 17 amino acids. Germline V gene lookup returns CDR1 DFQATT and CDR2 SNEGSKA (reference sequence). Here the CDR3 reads CCAKRQPGGSSGNTIYF. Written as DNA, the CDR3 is TGCTGTGCTAAGCGGCAACCAGGGGGCTCATCTGGAAACACCATATATTTT.

DNA of the CDR3: TGTGCCAGCTCACCCTTTTCAAGCGGGAGGGTAGCTGCTGGGGCCAACGTCCTGACTTTC. Translated: CASSPFSSGRVAAGANVLTF. The rearrangement uses TRBV18 and TRBJ2-6; 10 bases are a match to TRBD2. J lost 2 bases, V lost 3 bases, and 13 bases had no gene match. The CDR3 is 20 amino acids. Looked up from germline, CDR1 is KGHSH and CDR2 is LQKENI.

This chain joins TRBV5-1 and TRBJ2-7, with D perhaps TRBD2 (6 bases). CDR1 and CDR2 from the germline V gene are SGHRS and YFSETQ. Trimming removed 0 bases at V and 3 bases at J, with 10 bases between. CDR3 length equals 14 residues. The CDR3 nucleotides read TGCGCCAGCAGCTTGGTCGGTAGCGGCTACGAGCAGTACTTC. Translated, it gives CASSLVGSGYEQYF. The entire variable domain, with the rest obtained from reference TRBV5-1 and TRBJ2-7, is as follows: KAGVTQTPRYLIKTRGQQVTLSCSPISGHRSVSWYQQTPGQGLQFLFEYFSETQRNKGNFPGRFSGRQFSNSRSEMNVSTLELGDSALYLCASSLVGSGYEQYFGPGTRLTVT.

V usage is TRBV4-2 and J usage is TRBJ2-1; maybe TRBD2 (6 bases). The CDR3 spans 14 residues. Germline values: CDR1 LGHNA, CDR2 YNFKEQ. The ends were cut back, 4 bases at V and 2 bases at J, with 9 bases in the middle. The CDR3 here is CASSRDSTYNEQFF. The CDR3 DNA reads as TGTGCCAGCAGCCGGGACTCCACCTACAATGAGCAGTTCTTC.

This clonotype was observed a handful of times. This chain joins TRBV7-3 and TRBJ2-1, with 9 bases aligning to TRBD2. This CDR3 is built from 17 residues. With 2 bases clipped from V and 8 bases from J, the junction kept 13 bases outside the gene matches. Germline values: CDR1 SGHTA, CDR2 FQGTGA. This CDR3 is CASSLQNLAGGFDEQFF. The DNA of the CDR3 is TGTGCCAGCAGCTTACAGAATCTGGCGGGAGGGTTTGATGAGCAGTTCTTC.

The CDR3 nucleotides are TGCAGTGCTCCCCTGGTTGGGACAGCCTTTAACTATGGCTACACCTTC. Its translation is CSAPLVGTAFNYGYTF. The chain joins TRBV20-1 to TRBJ1-2; 7 bases align to TRBD1. CDR3 length equals 16 residues. In germline, CDR1 is DFQATT, CDR2 SNEGSKA (reference sequence). J was trimmed by 1 base and V by 5 bases; bases with no gene match: 13.

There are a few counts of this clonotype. The CDR3 DNA reads as TGCAGTGCTAATACTGGGACCTACGAGCAGTACTTC. Encoded protein: CSANTGTYEQYF. V and J are TRBV20-1 and TRBJ2-7, with D unclear. The V gene's germline CDR1 is DFQATT and CDR2 SNEGSKA (reference sequence). With 4 bases removed from V and 2 bases from J, the gap between germline ends came to 9 bases. The CDR3 sequence is 12 residues long.

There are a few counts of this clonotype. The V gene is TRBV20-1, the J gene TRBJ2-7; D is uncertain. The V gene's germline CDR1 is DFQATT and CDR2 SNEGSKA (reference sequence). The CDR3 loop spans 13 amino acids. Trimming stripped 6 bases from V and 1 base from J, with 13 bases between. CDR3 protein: CSASLTYSYEQYF. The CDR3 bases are TGCAGTGCATCATTAACGTATTCCTACGAGCAGTACTTC.

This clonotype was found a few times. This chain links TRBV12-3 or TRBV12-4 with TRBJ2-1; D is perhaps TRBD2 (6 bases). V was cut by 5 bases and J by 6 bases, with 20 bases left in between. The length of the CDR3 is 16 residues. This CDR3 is CASSGGFGAAPNEQFF. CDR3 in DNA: TGTGCCAGCAGTGGAGGGTTTGGGGCAGCCCCCAATGAGCAGTTCTTC.

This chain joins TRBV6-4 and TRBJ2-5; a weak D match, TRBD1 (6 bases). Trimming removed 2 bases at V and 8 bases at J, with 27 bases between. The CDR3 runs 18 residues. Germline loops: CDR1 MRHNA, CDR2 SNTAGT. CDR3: CASSDPERPKGQPPTQYF. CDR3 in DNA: TGTGCCAGCAGTGACCCGGAACGCCCGAAAGGACAGCCGCCAACCCAGTACTTC.

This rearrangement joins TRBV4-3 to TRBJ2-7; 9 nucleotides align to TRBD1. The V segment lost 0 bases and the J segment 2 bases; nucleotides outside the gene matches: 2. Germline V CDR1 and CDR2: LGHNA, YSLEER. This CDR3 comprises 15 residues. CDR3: CASSQDRDRAYEQYF. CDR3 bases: TGCGCCAGCAGCCAAGACCGGGACAGGGCCTACGAGCAGTACTTC.

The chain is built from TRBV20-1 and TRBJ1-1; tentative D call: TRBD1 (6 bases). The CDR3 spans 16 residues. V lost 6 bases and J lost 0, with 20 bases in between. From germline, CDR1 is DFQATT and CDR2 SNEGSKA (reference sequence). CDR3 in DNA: TGCAGTGCCGTAGGGAACAGGGCGGTAGTGAACACTGAAGCTTTCTTT. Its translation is CSAVGNRAVVNTEAFF.

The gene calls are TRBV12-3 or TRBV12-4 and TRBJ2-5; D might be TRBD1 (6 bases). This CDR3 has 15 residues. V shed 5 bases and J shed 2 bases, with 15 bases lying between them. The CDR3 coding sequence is TGTGCCAGCAGTCAAACAGGGATGATGCAAGAGACCCAGTACTTC. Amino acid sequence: CASSQTGMMQETQYF.

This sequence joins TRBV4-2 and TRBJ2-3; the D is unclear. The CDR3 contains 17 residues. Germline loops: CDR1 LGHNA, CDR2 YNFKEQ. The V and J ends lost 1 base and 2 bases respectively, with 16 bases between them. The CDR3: CASSQVGIEAHTDTQYF. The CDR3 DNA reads TGTGCCAGCAGCCAAGTAGGGATAGAGGCCCACACAGATACGCAGTATTTT.

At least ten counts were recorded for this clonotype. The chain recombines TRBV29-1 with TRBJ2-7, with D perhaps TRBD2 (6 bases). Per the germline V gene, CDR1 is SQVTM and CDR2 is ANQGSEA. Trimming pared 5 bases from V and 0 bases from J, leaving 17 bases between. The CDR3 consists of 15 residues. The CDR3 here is CSVRLARMSSYEQYF. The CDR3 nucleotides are TGCAGCGTTCGGCTAGCGAGAATGAGCTCCTACGAGCAGTACTTC.